The present TCR beta chain was sequenced within a study of human T cells and chemical hapten exposure. Germline V gene lookup returns CDR1 DFQATT and CDR2 SNEGSKA (reference sequence). Trimming removed 6 bases from V and 2 bases from J; junction bases left unmatched: 7. The CDR3 is 14 residues long. Time point described: pre-sensitization, week 0. Treatment here: therapeutic diphenylcyclopropenone sensitization with weekly scalp DPC. TCRdb redid the calling of the RACE reads with MiXCR, one entry per CDR3 protein. This sample has around 300,000 distinct CDR3 sequences, with 5% to 6.5% found just once. This clonotype occurred many times.

The rearrangement uses TRBV20-1 and TRBJ2-5, with 9 bases fitting TRBD1. This TCR came from a woman aged 18-29 years with alopecia areata. Some clones in this sample may be carry-over from other donors' samples. Specimen: whole blood, collected in connection with sensitization to the hapten diphenylcyclopropenone (DPC). The CDR3 region is CSAPGQGLQETQYF. The CDR3 DNA is TGCAGTGCCCCGGGACAGGGTTTACAAGAGACCCAGTACTTC.